The 18 T cell receptor beta chains in this list originate from one sample, sequenced in a study of blood T cell repertoires in COVID-19. Some clones are missing from TCRdb's copy, which holds only in-frame ones; the method was immunoSEQ multiplex PCR. The sample shows a few hundred thousand clones, roughly 84% of them seen only once. The specimen was peripheral blood. All receptors come from a woman aged 25 to 39 who had recovered from COVID-19.

The genes are TRBV12-5 and TRBJ1-4; weak D call: TRBD1 (5 bases). Germline values: CDR1 LGHNT, CDR2 FRNRAP. Trimming pared 7 bases from V and 4 bases from J, leaving 13 bases between. The length of the CDR3 is 14 residues. The CDR3 DNA sequence: TGTGCTAGTGCCAACGGGAGGGGTAATGAAAAACTGTTTTTT. Translating it yields CASANGRGNEKLFF.

The genes are TRBV3-1 (or the pseudogene TRBV3-2) and TRBJ2-5; 8 bases fit TRBD2. V was pared by 0 bases and J by 1 base, with 10 bases of the junction left unmatched. The CDR3 totals 18 residues. Germline CDR1 reads LGHDT; CDR2 reads YNNKEL (reference sequence). CDR3 sequence reads: CASSQDLRLAGIQETQYF. DNA for the CDR3: TGTGCCAGCAGCCAAGATTTGAGGCTAGCGGGTATCCAAGAGACCCAGTACTTC.

There are a few counts of this clone. The chain combines TRBV2 with TRBJ2-5; TRBD1 matches at 8 bases. The CDR3 spans 12 residues. The V segment lost 11 bases and the J segment 5 bases; nucleotides outside the gene matches: 7. Per the germline V gene, CDR1 is SNHLY and CDR2 is FYNNEI. The CDR3 region has the DNA TGTGCCGGGCAGGGGGCGGGGGAGACCCAGTACTTC. Its protein product is CAGQGAGETQYF.

The chain links TRBV7-3 to TRBJ2-6; 10 positions agree with TRBD1. The CDR3 runs 17 residues. Trimming removed 4 bases from V and 2 bases from J; junction bases left unmatched: 5. Germline V gene sequence: CDR1 SGHTA, CDR2 FQGTGA. CDR3 DNA: TGTGCCAGCAGCTCAGGACAGGGGGACCCTGGGGCCAACGTCCTGACTTTC. Its protein is CASSSGQGDPGANVLTF.

The chain is built from TRBV18 and TRBJ1-6; TRBD1 matches at 7 bases. Germline values: CDR1 KGHSH, CDR2 LQKENI. Trimming at V came to 6 bases and at J to 8 bases, leaving 4 bases not matched to a gene. This CDR3 contains 13 residues. CDR3 loop: CASSGTDDSPLHF. The CDR3 bases are TGTGCCAGCTCCGGGACAGACGATTCACCCCTCCACTTT.

The chain uses TRBV6-5 and TRBJ2-3; no firm D call. This CDR3 is built from 13 residues. CDR1 and CDR2 (germline): MNHEY, SVGAGI. V was cut by 5 bases and J by 6 bases, with 12 bases left in between. CDR3 DNA sequence: TGTGCCAGCAGTAAGCTTGGTGTGGATACGCAGTATTTT. Amino acids: CASSKLGVDTQYF.

The chain recombines TRBV18 with TRBJ1-1; D call uncertain. There are 16 residues in the CDR3. Germline V lookup: CDR1 KGHSH, CDR2 LQKENI. V was pared by 4 bases and J by 1 base, with 16 bases between. DNA of the CDR3: TGTGCCAGCTCACGAGGCGGAGGACCGGGGAACACTGAAGCTTTCTTT. This gives the protein CASSRGGGPGNTEAFF.

The chain uses TRBV6-5 and TRBJ1-6, with D unresolved. Deletions cut 2 bases from V and 10 bases from J, with 12 bases between. The germline V gene has CDR1 MNHEY and CDR2 SVGAGI. The CDR3 runs 14 residues. This chain's CDR3 is CASSYGVPGSPLHF. CDR3 in DNA: TGTGCCAGCAGTTACGGGGTACCGGGATCACCCCTCCACTTT.

For this clone: Different DNA sequences within this sample yield the same CDR3. V and J are TRBV28 and TRBJ2-7; TRBD2 is a possible D gene (6 bases). Trimming stripped 6 bases from V and 4 bases from J, with 7 bases between. The germline gives CDR1 MDHEN, CDR2 SYDVKM. The CDR3 has 11 residues. The CDR3 nucleotides read TGTGCCAGCAGCCGGGGGTACGAGCAGTACTTC. Encoded protein: CASSRGYEQYF. Full variable domain (outside the CDR3, taken from reference TRBV28 and TRBJ2-7): DVKVTQSSRYLVKRTGEKVFLECVQDMDHENMFWYRQDPGLGLRLIYFSYDVKMKEKGDIPEGYSVSREKKERFSLILESASTNQTSMYLCASSRGYEQYFGPGTRLTVT.

The chain links TRBV11-2 to TRBJ1-5, with a tentative D call TRBD1 (6 bases). From germline, CDR1 is SGHAT and CDR2 FQNNGV. The CDR3 extends over 15 amino acids. Trimming left V 0 bases short and J 5 bases short, with 11 bases between. The CDR3 loop reads CASSLDWGRDQPQHF. The CDR3 DNA reads TGTGCCAGCAGCTTAGATTGGGGGCGGGATCAGCCCCAGCATTTT. Full variable domain (outside the CDR3, taken from reference TRBV11-2 and TRBJ1-5): EAGVAQSPRYKIIEKRQSVAFWCNPISGHATLYWYQQILGQGPKLLIQFQNNGVVDDSQLPKDRFSAERLKGVDSTLKIQPAKLEDSAVYLCASSLDWGRDQPQHFGDGTRLSIL.

The V gene is TRBV28, the J gene TRBJ2-7, with 10 bases lining up with TRBD1. The CDR3 extends over 15 amino acids. The V gene's germline CDR1 is MDHEN and CDR2 SYDVKM. V trimming: 4 bases; J trimming: 3 bases; junction bases outside the gene matches: 6. The CDR3 coding sequence is TGTGCCAGCAGTTCCCGGGACAGGGGCCTCTACGAGCAGTACTTC. Protein sequence: CASSSRDRGLYEQYF. The whole variable domain, remainder taken from reference TRBV28 and TRBJ2-7, is DVKVTQSSRYLVKRTGEKVFLECVQDMDHENMFWYRQDPGLGLRLIYFSYDVKMKEKGDIPEGYSVSREKKERFSLILESASTNQTSMYLCASSSRDRGLYEQYFGPGTRLTVT.

This clone is a singleton in its sample. The chain combines TRBV5-5 with TRBJ1-2, with unresolved D. V was clipped by 4 bases and J by 3 bases, with 16 bases between them. The CDR3 length is 15 residues. CDR1 SGHKS and CDR2 YYEKEE come from the germline V gene (reference sequence). The CDR3: CASSLSLGSDYGYTF. CDR3 DNA: TGTGCCAGCAGCCTAAGTTTGGGCAGTGACTATGGCTACACCTTC. The full variable domain, rest sourced from reference TRBV5-5 and TRBJ1-2, is DAGVTQSPTHLIKTRGQQVTLRCSPISGHKSVSWYQQVLGQGPQFIFQYYEKEERGRGNFPDRFSARQFPNYSSELNVNALLLGDSALYLCASSLSLGSDYGYTFGSGTRLTVV.

In this sample, this clone turned up a few times. This chain joins TRBV28 and TRBJ2-7; D might be TRBD2 (6 bases). Germline V gene lookup returns CDR1 MDHEN and CDR2 SYDVKM. Trimming left V 7 bases short and J 3 bases short, with 10 bases between. The CDR3 is 12 residues long. The CDR3 loop is CASNGGGYEQYF. Written as DNA, the CDR3 is TGTGCCAGCAACGGGGGAGGCTACGAGCAGTACTTC.

A note on this clone: The sample has other DNA sequences that encode this CDR3 too. V usage is TRBV27 and J usage is TRBJ1-5; D gene unclear. CDR1 is MNHEY and CDR2 is SMNVEV in the germline V gene (reference sequence). This CDR3 has 13 residues. V was trimmed by 5 bases and J by 2 bases, leaving 7 bases between them. This chain's CDR3 is CASSPTRNQPQHF. Written as DNA, the CDR3 is TGTGCCAGCAGTCCTACCCGCAATCAGCCCCAGCATTTT.

On this clone: Other nucleotide sequences in the sample specify the same CDR3. In DNA form, the CDR3 reads TGCAGCGTCGGGACAGACTACGAGCAGTACTTC. This encodes CSVGTDYEQYF. This chain links TRBV29-1 with TRBJ2-7; 7 bases fit TRBD1. Germline V gene sequence: CDR1 SQVTM, CDR2 ANQGSEA. V dropped 6 bases and J dropped 3; count of bases not matched to a gene: 2. The CDR3 has 11 amino acids.

This chain connects TRBV19 to TRBJ2-7, with TRBD2 matching 9 bases. Trimming at V came to 3 bases and at J to 0 bases, leaving 6 bases not matched to a gene. This CDR3 has 16 residues. Germline V CDR1 and CDR2: LNHDA, SQIVND (reference sequence). The CDR3 sequence is CASSIKETSGSYEQYF. CDR3 sequence (DNA): TGTGCCAGTAGTATTAAGGAGACTAGCGGCTCCTACGAGCAGTACTTC.

This chain's CDR3 is CASSGGGAFEKLFF. DNA of the CDR3: TGTGCCAGCAGTGGGGGGGGCGCATTTGAAAAACTGTTTTTT. This chain connects TRBV2 to TRBJ1-4, with D possibly being TRBD1 (6 bases). V was trimmed by 4 bases and J by 7 bases, leaving 13 bases between them. Germline V gene sequence: CDR1 SNHLY, CDR2 FYNNEI. This CDR3 is built from 14 residues.

This chain uses TRBV2 with TRBJ1-2; TRBD1 is a possible D gene (5 bases). CDR3 size: 15 residues. Germline V gene sequence: CDR1 SNHLY, CDR2 FYNNEI. Trimming cost V 3 bases and J 0 bases, with 11 bases left between them. CDR3 region: CASSDWGSTNYGYTF. In DNA, the CDR3 is TGTGCCAGCAGTGATTGGGGCAGTACTAACTATGGCTACACCTTC.